These 26 T cell receptor beta chains originate from one sample sequenced in a study of T cells in narcolepsy (dated by TCRdb to 2016 to 2018). Receptor libraries were prepared by the immunoSEQ multiplex PCR assay. TCRdb took over this immuneACCESS table, retaining in-frame rearrangements with V and J assigned. Such tables are incomplete; in checked studies, under half of the missing clones stem from an unresolved V gene, and the remainder is unexplained. For this sample the table gives some 25,000 clones, of which 70% to 85% were detected only once. Together, the top ten hold 0.71% of the sample. The sample was CD45RA- memory CD4+ T cells from PBMCs. The sample's cell subset or site label, in plain terms: memory T cells sorted ex vivo from peripheral blood. The receptors originated from a human donor with narcolepsy.

V usage is TRBV18 and J usage is TRBJ1-4; weak D call: TRBD1 (6 bases). Trimming took off 3 bases at V and 0 bases at J, with 8 bases between the two ends. Germline CDR1 reads KGHSH; CDR2 reads LQKENI. The CDR3 has 15 amino acids. This chain's CDR3 is CASSPRGSTNEKLFF. Written as DNA, the CDR3 is TGTGCCAGCTCACCGAGGGGGTCAACTAATGAAAAACTGTTTTTT.

The rearrangement links TRBV15 to TRBJ2-5, with 7 nucleotides matching TRBD2. The CDR3 has 15 amino acids. V lost 0 bases, J lost 1 base, and 2 bases stayed unmatched. The germline V gene encodes CDR1 LNHNV and CDR2 YYDKDF (reference sequence). CDR3 sequence (DNA): TGTGCCACCAGCAGAGAAACGGGGGGCCAAGAGACCCAGTACTTC. Protein sequence: CATSRETGGQETQYF.

The gene calls are TRBV5-1 and TRBJ2-7, with D maybe TRBD1 (6 bases). CDR1 and CDR2 (germline): SGHRS, YFSETQ. This CDR3 has 14 amino acids. V was cut by 0 bases and J by 4 bases, with 11 bases left in between. The CDR3 bases are TGCGCCAGCAGCTTGGTTCAGGGGAATTACGAGCAGTACTTC. Translated: CASSLVQGNYEQYF.

This sequence joins TRBV5-1 and TRBJ2-7; D might be TRBD1 or TRBD2, each matching 6 bases. The germline V gene has CDR1 SGHRS and CDR2 YFSETQ. V lost 5 bases and J 2 bases, leaving 11 bases between the germline ends. This CDR3 has 13 amino acids. Here the CDR3 reads CASRRGTTYEQYF. CDR3 nucleotides: TGCGCCAGCAGACGCGGGACAACCTACGAGCAGTACTTC.

The rearrangement joins TRBV7-2 to TRBJ1-2; TRBD1 aligns across 9 bases. The germline V gene encodes CDR1 SGHTA and CDR2 FQGNSA. Unmatched junction bases numbered 9, after V lost 5 bases and J lost 8 bases. The CDR3 is made up of 14 amino acids. CDR3 sequence (DNA): TGTGCCAGCAGCAACGGACAGGGGTTTGACGGCTACACCTTC. Protein: CASSNGQGFDGYTF. Full variable domain (remainder filled in from reference TRBV7-2 and TRBJ1-2): GAGVSQSPSNKVTEKGKDVELRCDPISGHTALYWYRQSLGQGLEFLIYFQGNSAPDKSGLPSDRFSAERTGGSVSTLTIQRTQQEDSAVYLCASSNGQGFDGYTFGSGTRLTVV.

The chain recombines TRBV13 with TRBJ1-3; D is uncertain. Germline assignment: CDR1 PRHDT and CDR2 FYEKMQ (reference sequence). V lost 6 bases and J 0 bases, leaving 9 bases between the germline ends. CDR3 length: 14 amino acids. Written as DNA, the CDR3 is TGTGCCAGCAGTCGGGTCCTCTCTGGAAACACCATATATTTT. It is translated as CASSRVLSGNTIYF.

V is TRBV7-2 and J is TRBJ1-2; TRBD1 might be the D (6 bases). Germline V gene data show CDR1 as SGHTA and CDR2 as FQGNSA. The CDR3 loop spans 17 amino acids. V was trimmed by 2 bases and J by 6 bases, leaving 22 bases between them. The CDR3 here is CASSLSMDGGASNGYTF. CDR3 coding DNA: TGTGCCAGCAGCTTATCCATGGATGGGGGCGCTTCTAATGGCTACACCTTC.

This CDR3 reads CASSLSHSGANVLTF. The CDR3 coding sequence is TGTGCCAGCAGTTTGTCCCACTCTGGGGCCAACGTCCTGACTTTC. The chain carries TRBV28 and TRBJ2-6; D unclear. CDR1 is MDHEN, CDR2 SYDVKM, per germline. The CDR3 runs 15 residues. V was pared by 3 bases and J by 0 bases, with 6 bases between.

This chain uses TRBV5-1 with TRBJ1-5; D remains unclear. The CDR3 is made up of 13 amino acids. Germline values: CDR1 SGHRS, CDR2 YFSETQ. The germline V and J ends were trimmed by 0 bases and 3 bases, with 4 bases remaining between them. CDR3 sequence (DNA): TGCGCCAGCAGCTTGGGGGCCAATCAGCCCCAGCATTTT. It codes for CASSLGANQPQHF.

This clone has only one observation. The chain combines TRBV5-1 with TRBJ2-5; the D gene is possibly TRBD2 (5 bases). CDR1 SGHRS and CDR2 YFSETQ come from the germline V gene. With 2 bases removed from V and 2 bases from J, the gap between germline ends came to 13 bases. The CDR3 sequence is 15 residues long. The CDR3 DNA reads as TGCGCCAGCAGCTTTTACGGCGGACTTCAAGAGACCCAGTACTTC. Its translation is CASSFYGGLQETQYF.

The chain joins TRBV19 to TRBJ1-5; weak D call: TRBD1 (6 bases). CDR3 length: 15 amino acids. Germline V gene lookup returns CDR1 LNHDA and CDR2 SQIVND (reference sequence). V gave up 3 bases and J gave up 0 bases, with 9 bases separating them. The CDR3 DNA sequence: TGTGCCAGTAGTATGGGCAGGGGTAGCAATCAGCCCCAGCATTTT. Residues: CASSMGRGSNQPQHF.

This clone was observed a few times. For the CDR3, the DNA is TGTGCCAGTAGTATGGCGACAGGAACGGACTATGGCTACACCTTC. Residues: CASSMATGTDYGYTF. This rearrangement joins TRBV19 to TRBJ1-2; D may be TRBD1 (6 bases). The CDR3 sequence is 15 residues long. Germline-derived CDR1 and CDR2 are LNHDA and SQIVND (reference sequence). V lost 3 bases, J lost 3 bases, and 14 bases lay in between.

The gene calls are TRBV6-6 and TRBJ2-1; 13 nucleotides agree with TRBD2. With 0 bases clipped from V and 8 bases from J, the junction kept 4 bases outside the gene matches. CDR1 and CDR2 (germline): MNHNY, SVGAGI (reference sequence). The length of the CDR3 is 16 residues. In nucleotides, the CDR3 is TGTGCCAGCAGTTACTCGACACTAGCGGGGGGGGATGAGCAGTTCTTC. Its protein is CASSYSTLAGGDEQFF.

This chain links TRBV7-2 with TRBJ2-3; TRBD2 agrees at 12 bases. Germline lookup yields CDR1 SGHTA and CDR2 FQGNSA. Trimming took 3 bases from V and 5 from J; bases not matched to a gene: 6. The CDR3 totals 16 residues. CDR3 nucleotide sequence: TGTGCCAGCAGCTTGACTAGCGGGAGCCTTGAAGATACGCAGTATTTT. Its protein is CASSLTSGSLEDTQYF.

The chain is built from TRBV11-3 and TRBJ1-4, with 11 positions matching TRBD1. Losses at the gene ends were 5 bases for V and 8 bases for J; bases not matched to a gene: 4. CDR1 and CDR2 (germline): SGHNT, YENEEA. The CDR3 has 14 residues. Written as DNA, the CDR3 is TGTGCCAGCAGCGGACGGACAGGGGGCGAAAAACTGTTTTTT. Its translation: CASSGRTGGEKLFF.

This rearrangement joins TRBV29-1 to TRBJ2-1; 7 nucleotides match TRBD1. Germline V gene lookup returns CDR1 SQVTM and CDR2 ANQGSEA. The CDR3 consists of 14 residues. The trim removed 6 bases at V and 1 base at J, leaving 6 bases unmatched. CDR3 nucleotides: TGCAGCGTGTGGACAGGCGTTTCCTACAATGAGCAGTTCTTC. This sequence encodes CSVWTGVSYNEQFF.

The chain is built from TRBV18 and TRBJ1-2; TRBD1 aligns across 7 bases. From germline, CDR1 is KGHSH and CDR2 LQKENI. The V segment lost 5 bases and the J segment 1 base; nucleotides outside the gene matches: 10. The CDR3 sequence is 16 residues long. CDR3 coding DNA: TGTGCCAGCTCAACTCTCCCGACAGGGTATAACTATGGCTACACCTTC. It is translated as CASSTLPTGYNYGYTF.

The gene calls are TRBV2 and TRBJ1-6, with D perhaps matching TRBD1 (6 bases). V lost 7 bases and J 10 bases, leaving 23 bases between the germline ends. The germline gives CDR1 SNHLY, CDR2 FYNNEI. CDR3 length equals 16 residues. The CDR3 sequence is CASKGGTGTEPSPLHF. CDR3 DNA: TGTGCCAGCAAGGGGGGAACCGGGACGGAACCATCACCCCTCCACTTT.

J is TRBJ2-2 and V is TRBV4-1; no reliable D call. Germline V gives CDR1 MGHRA, CDR2 YSYEKL. CDR3 length: 14 amino acids. Trimming took 0 bases from V and 6 from J, leaving 8 bases between them. The CDR3 reads CASSQERISGELFF. The CDR3 DNA sequence: TGCGCCAGCAGCCAAGAGAGAATCTCCGGGGAGCTGTTTTTT.

The chain is built from TRBV6-1 and TRBJ1-6; the match to TRBD1 covers 8 bases. Trimming cost V 0 bases and J 10 bases; bases outside gene matches: 8. The germline CDR1 and CDR2 sequences are MNHNS and SASEGT. CDR3 length equals 16 residues. CDR3 residues: CASSEAGQGRGSPLHF. CDR3 DNA: TGTGCCAGCAGTGAAGCCGGACAGGGCAGAGGCTCACCCCTCCACTTT.

V and J are TRBV11-1 and TRBJ1-2; possible D gene TRBD1, 6 bases. Trimming removed 5 bases from V and 1 base from J, with 14 bases in between. Germline loops: CDR1 SGHAT, CDR2 FQDESV (reference sequence). CDR3 length: 15 amino acids. As DNA, the CDR3 is TGTGCCAGCAGCCCGGACAGCAACGTTAACTATGGCTACACCTTC. This sequence encodes CASSPDSNVNYGYTF.

The chain couples TRBV7-9 to TRBJ1-1; no firm D call. V lost 8 bases and J lost 0, with 10 bases in between. The CDR3 spans 13 residues. Looked up from germline, CDR1 is SEHNR and CDR2 is FQNEAQ (reference sequence). The CDR3 sequence is CASLAAMNTEAFF. In nucleotides, the CDR3 is TGTGCCAGCTTGGCGGCGATGAACACTGAAGCTTTCTTT.

This chain connects TRBV19 to TRBJ1-1; 8 positions match TRBD1. The V gene's germline CDR1 is LNHDA and CDR2 SQIVND (reference sequence). CDR3 length: 14 amino acids. V was pared by 7 bases and J by 1 base, with 5 bases of the junction left unmatched. CDR3 sequence reads: CASTPTGANTEAFF. CDR3 nucleotide sequence: TGTGCCAGTACCCCGACAGGGGCGAACACTGAAGCTTTCTTT.

This clone was seen a handful of times. The chain links TRBV6-4 to TRBJ2-2, with D perhaps matching TRBD2 (5 bases). The V end lost 6 bases, the J end lost 0 bases, and 8 bases lay between the germline ends. CDR3 size: 14 residues. In germline, CDR1 is MRHNA, CDR2 SNTAGT. CDR3 region: CASSTSSNTGELFF. CDR3 DNA sequence: TGTGCCAGCAGCACTAGTTCGAACACCGGGGAGCTGTTTTTT.

The CDR3: CASSLGDSNQPQHF. Written as DNA, the CDR3 is TGTGCCAGCAGTTTGGGGGACAGCAATCAGCCCCAGCATTTT. V usage is TRBV28 and J usage is TRBJ1-5; D may be TRBD1 (5 bases). The CDR3 contains 14 residues. Trimming removed 3 bases at V and 1 base at J, with 7 bases between. The V gene's germline CDR1 is MDHEN and CDR2 SYDVKM.

The J gene is TRBJ2-7, the V gene TRBV6-1; 10 bases are a match to TRBD2. V trimming: 7 bases; J trimming: 2 bases; junction bases outside the gene matches: 5. The V gene's germline CDR1 is MNHNS and CDR2 SASEGT. This CDR3 is 14 amino acids long. The CDR3 spells CASIRTSGTYEQYF. The CDR3 DNA is TGTGCCAGCATCCGGACTAGCGGAACCTACGAGCAGTACTTC.